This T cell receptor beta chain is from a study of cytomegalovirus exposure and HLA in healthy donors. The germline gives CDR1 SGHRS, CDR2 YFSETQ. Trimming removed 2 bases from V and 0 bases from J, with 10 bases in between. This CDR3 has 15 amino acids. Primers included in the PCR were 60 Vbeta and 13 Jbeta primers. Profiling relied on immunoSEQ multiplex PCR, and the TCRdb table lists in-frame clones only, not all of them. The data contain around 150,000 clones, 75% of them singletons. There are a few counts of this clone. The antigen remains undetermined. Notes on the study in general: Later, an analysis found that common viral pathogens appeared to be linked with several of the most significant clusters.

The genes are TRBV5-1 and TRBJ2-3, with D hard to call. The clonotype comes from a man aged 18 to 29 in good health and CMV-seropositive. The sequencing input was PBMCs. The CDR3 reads CASSFLGASTDTQYF. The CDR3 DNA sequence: TGCGCCAGCAGCTTTTTAGGAGCTAGCACAGATACGCAGTATTTT.